This is a list of T cell receptor beta chains from one sample in a study of T cell changes during pregnancy in multiple sclerosis. Only in-frame clones appear in the TCRdb table, and some are missing; sequencing was by immunoSEQ multiplex PCR. The data hold roughly 30,000 clones, with roughly 90% observed a single time. The specimen comprised CD8+ T cells from peripheral blood mononuclear cells, sampled in the first trimester of pregnancy. These receptor sequences come from a female donor with multiple sclerosis, enrolled in a pregnancy study. The CDR3 runs from the conserved cysteine through the conserved F or W. Fields, in order: J gene, V gene, clone size, CDR3 length, D gene, CDR3 protein, CDR3 DNA. D genes are given only for firm matches. Size is stated for part of the rows, as once, few or many counts, or as a class when the clone is expanded.

TRBJ2-5 | TRBV5-5 | - | 14 | - | CASSFGRARETQYF | TGTGCCAGCAGCTTTGGCAGGGCGAGGGAGACCCAGTACTTC
TRBJ2-7 | TRBV27 | - | 15 | TRBD2 | CASMPSGRAFHEQYF | TGTGCCAGCATGCCTAGCGGGAGGGCGTTCCACGAGCAGTACTTC
TRBJ2-7 | TRBV6-5 | - | 15 | - | CASSLRLTSSYEQYF | TGTGCCAGCAGCTTGAGACTGACGAGCTCCTACGAGCAGTACTTC
TRBJ2-3 | TRBV30 | once | 14 | - | CAWSAGVIADTQYF | TGTGCCTGGAGTGCAGGGGTGATTGCAGATACGCAGTATTTT
TRBJ2-3 | TRBV10-1 | once | 15 | TRBD1 | CASSEPGQGRDTQYF | TGCGCCAGCAGTGAGCCAGGACAGGGTAGGGATACGCAGTATTTT
TRBJ2-2 | TRBV10-2 | - | 15 | TRBD2 | CASSIAGLNTGELFF | TGCGCCAGCAGTATAGCGGGACTCAACACCGGGGAGCTGTTTTTT
TRBJ2-3 | TRBV7-8 | - | 15 | - | CASSRRLGFDDTQYF | TGTGCCAGCAGCCGTCGACTCGGATTCGACGATACGCAGTATTTT
TRBJ2-7 | TRBV7-9 | - | 16 | TRBD2 | CASSSREGIVPYEQYF | TGTGCCAGCAGTTCAAGGGAGGGGATAGTCCCCTACGAGCAGTACTTC
TRBJ1-5 | TRBV15 | few | 12 | - | CATSSGQQPQHF | TGTGCCACCAGCTCCGGACAACAGCCCCAGCATTTT
TRBJ2-1 | TRBV30 | - | 13 | - | CAWSHNSGNEQFF | TGTGCCTGGAGCCATAATAGCGGTAATGAGCAGTTCTTC
TRBJ2-7 | TRBV11-2 | - | 15 | TRBD1 | CASSQGGQGAREQYF | TGTGCCAGCAGCCAGGGGGGACAGGGGGCTAGAGAGCAGTACTTC
TRBJ1-1 | TRBV6-6 | once | 15 | TRBD1 | CASSYFGTGNTEAFF | TGTGCCAGCAGTTACTTCGGGACAGGGAACACTGAAGCTTTCTTT
TRBJ2-2 | TRBV7-2 | - | 15 | TRBD2 | CASSFRLAATGELFF | TGTGCCAGCAGCTTCAGGCTAGCGGCAACCGGGGAGCTGTTTTTT
TRBJ2-1 | TRBV27 | - | 13 | - | CASSWDFYNEQFF | TGTGCCAGCAGTTGGGACTTCTACAATGAGCAGTTCTTC
TRBJ2-7 | TRBV5-1 | - | 14 | TRBD2 | CASSPSGSPYEQYF | TGCGCCAGCAGCCCCAGCGGGAGTCCGTACGAGCAGTACTTC
TRBJ2-7 | TRBV4-1 | - | 16 | TRBD1 | CASSQSDRGFPYEQYF | TGCGCCAGCAGCCAGTCGGACAGGGGGTTCCCCTACGAGCAGTACTTC
TRBJ1-2 | TRBV19 | - | 12 | - | CASSRSYYGYTF | TGTGCCAGTAGTCGGAGTTACTATGGCTACACCTTC
TRBJ2-2 | TRBV7-6 | - | 16 | TRBD1 | CASSSGQGSGTGELFF | TGTGCCAGCAGCTCAGGACAGGGCTCGGGAACCGGGGAGCTGTTTTTT
TRBJ2-7 | TRBV5-6 | - | 16 | TRBD2 | CASSLGLAGDPSEQYF | TGTGCCAGCAGCCTCGGACTAGCGGGGGACCCCTCCGAGCAGTACTTC
TRBJ1-1 | TRBV6-5 | - | 14 | - | CASRLGHNLVEAFF | TGTGCCAGCAGACTGGGACACAACTTAGTCGAAGCTTTCTTT
TRBJ1-3 | TRBV6-1 | - | 15 | - | CASSDSITSGNTIYF | TGTGCCAGCAGTGATAGCATTACCTCTGGAAACACCATATATTTT
TRBJ2-3 | TRBV5-4 | - | 13 | - | CASRIDLTGTQYF | TGTGCCAGCAGGATTGACCTTACGGGTACGCAGTATTTT
TRBJ2-1 | TRBV4-1 | once | 16 | - | CASSQRDRLAVNEQFF | TGCGCCAGCAGCCAGCGCGACAGGTTAGCCGTAAATGAGCAGTTCTTC
TRBJ2-7 | TRBV9 | - | 17 | TRBD2 | CASSLTGLAGLPYEQYF | TGTGCCAGCAGCCTTACCGGACTAGCGGGATTACCCTACGAGCAGTACTTC
TRBJ1-2 | TRBV4-1 | - | 14 | - | CASSQKQNNYGYTF | TGCGCCAGCAGCCAAAAACAGAACAATTATGGCTACACCTTC
TRBJ2-7 | TRBV19 | - | 15 | TRBD1 | CASSIGQDHSYEQYF | TGTGCCAGTAGTATTGGACAGGATCACTCCTACGAGCAGTACTTC
TRBJ1-4 | TRBV4-1 | - | 19 | TRBD1 | CASSQGQGEVGTTNEKLFF | TGCGCCAGCAGCCAAGGACAGGGGGAAGTAGGAACGACTAATGAAAAACTGTTTTTT
TRBJ1-5 | TRBV30 | - | 15 | - | CAWSVQGNSNQPQHF | TGTGCCTGGAGTGTACAGGGAAATAGCAATCAGCCCCAGCATTTT
TRBJ2-2 | TRBV27 | - | 15 | - | CASSPELTGTGELFF | TGTGCCAGCAGCCCGGAGCTAACAGGCACCGGGGAGCTGTTTTTT
TRBJ2-1 | TRBV28 | - | 13 | - | CASRLQGIGEQFF | TGTGCCAGCAGGTTACAGGGAATCGGTGAGCAGTTCTTC
TRBJ2-5 | TRBV6-6 | - | 11 | - | CASSSSGTQYF | TGTGCCAGCAGTTCGTCGGGGACCCAGTACTTC
TRBJ1-2 | TRBV11-2 | - | 16 | - | CASSLDPKGPWYGYTF | TGTGCCAGCAGCTTAGATCCTAAGGGGCCCTGGTATGGCTACACCTTC
TRBJ2-7 | TRBV19 | - | 13 | - | CASSSGQGYEQYF | TGTGCCAGTAGCTCGGGACAAGGCTACGAGCAGTACTTC
TRBJ2-7 | TRBV28 | - | 12 | - | CASSFGLAEQYF | TGTGCCAGCAGTTTTGGGCTAGCCGAGCAGTACTTC
TRBJ2-5 | TRBV5-1 | - | 15 | TRBD2 | CASSYGGFSEETQYF | TGCGCCAGCAGCTACGGGGGGTTCTCAGAGGAGACCCAGTACTTC
TRBJ2-1 | TRBV7-7 | once | 16 | TRBD2 | CASSLVAGGPRNEQFF | TGTGCCAGCAGCTTAGTAGCGGGAGGGCCTAGGAATGAGCAGTTCTTC
TRBJ2-1 | TRBV5-1 | once | 15 | TRBD2 | CASSAAGGSYNEQFF | TGCGCCAGCAGCGCAGCGGGAGGCTCCTACAATGAGCAGTTCTTC
TRBJ2-1 | TRBV4-3 | - | 18 | TRBD2 | CASSQDRVSGSYYNEQFF | TGCGCCAGCAGCCAAGACAGGGTTAGCGGGAGTTACTACAATGAGCAGTTCTTC
TRBJ1-5 | TRBV28 | - | 14 | - | CASSPRQLNQPQHF | TGTGCCAGCAGCCCACGACAGCTCAATCAGCCCCAGCATTTT
TRBJ2-7 | TRBV27 | - | 13 | TRBD1 | CASGQGMTYEQYF | TGTGCCAGCGGACAGGGGATGACCTACGAGCAGTACTTC
TRBJ2-5 | TRBV4-3 | - | 17 | TRBD2 | CASSQNPGLLTQETQYF | TGCGCCAGCAGCCAAAACCCGGGACTACTCACTCAAGAGACCCAGTACTTC
TRBJ2-2 | TRBV19 | once | 12 | - | CASSPGTGELFF | TGTGCCAGTAGTCCCGGCACCGGGGAGCTGTTTTTT
TRBJ2-2 | TRBV5-1 | - | 13 | - | CASSVDITGELFF | TGCGCCAGCAGCGTGGACATCACCGGGGAGCTGTTTTTT
TRBJ2-3 | TRBV6-4 | - | 16 | TRBD2 | CASSDSSGSAVDTQYF | TGTGCCAGCAGTGACTCAAGCGGGAGCGCCGTAGATACGCAGTATTTT
TRBJ2-3 | TRBV19 | - | 11 | - | CARNSADTQYF | TGTGCCAGAAACTCCGCGGATACGCAGTATTTT
TRBJ1-1 | TRBV30 | once | 14 | - | CAWSGDTINTEAFF | TGTGCCTGGAGTGGCGACACGATAAACACTGAAGCTTTCTTT
TRBJ1-2 | TRBV5-1 | - | 18 | - | CASSLVVWPGGRRGGYTF | TGCGCCAGCAGCTTGGTTGTTTGGCCAGGCGGGCGCCGGGGAGGCTACACCTTC
TRBJ2-7 | TRBV5-4 | - | 13 | - | CASSPGSSYEQYF | TGTGCCAGCAGCCCGGGTAGTTCCTACGAGCAGTACTTC
TRBJ2-7 | TRBV5-5 | - | 17 | TRBD2 | CASSPGWTSGRTYEQYF | TGTGCCAGCAGCCCAGGATGGACTAGCGGTCGGACCTACGAGCAGTACTTC
TRBJ2-6 | TRBV10-3 | - | 16 | - | CAIGETRYSGANVLTF | TGTGCCATCGGTGAGACTAGGTACTCTGGGGCCAACGTCCTGACTTTC
TRBJ2-7 | TRBV4-3 | - | 15 | TRBD2 | CASSQEASGSYEQYF | TGCGCCAGCAGCCAAGAAGCTAGCGGGAGCTACGAGCAGTACTTC
TRBJ2-7 | TRBV27 | - | 17 | TRBD1 | CASSLGRTGNIYEAQYF | TGTGCCAGCAGTTTAGGTAGGACAGGGAATATCTACGAGGCGCAGTACTTC
TRBJ1-5 | TRBV2 | - | 15 | - | CGTWGGPYSNQPQHF | TGTGGCACGTGGGGCGGTCCTTATAGCAATCAGCCCCAGCATTTT
TRBJ2-1 | TRBV5-1 | - | 15 | - | CASSLYARRSFEQFF | TGCGCCAGCAGCTTGTACGCTAGAAGGTCTTTTGAGCAGTTCTTC
TRBJ2-2 | TRBV9 | - | 17 | TRBD2 | CATHGLAGDWGTGELFF | TGTGCCACCCATGGACTAGCGGGAGATTGGGGCACCGGGGAGCTGTTTTTT
TRBJ2-5 | TRBV13 | - | 15 | - | CASSLVGGSEETQYF | TGTGCCAGCAGCTTAGTCGGGGGATCGGAAGAGACCCAGTACTTC